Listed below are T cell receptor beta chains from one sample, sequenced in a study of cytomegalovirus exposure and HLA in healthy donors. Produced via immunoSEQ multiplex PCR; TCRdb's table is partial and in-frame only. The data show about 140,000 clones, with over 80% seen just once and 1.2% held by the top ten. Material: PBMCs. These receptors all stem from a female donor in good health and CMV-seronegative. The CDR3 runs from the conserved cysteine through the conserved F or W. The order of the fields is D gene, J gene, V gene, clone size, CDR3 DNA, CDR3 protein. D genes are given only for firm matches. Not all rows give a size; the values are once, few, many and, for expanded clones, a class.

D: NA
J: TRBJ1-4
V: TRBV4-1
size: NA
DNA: TGCGCCAGCAGCCTAAGGGGGATTAATGAAAAACTGTTTTTT
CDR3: CASSLRGINEKLFF

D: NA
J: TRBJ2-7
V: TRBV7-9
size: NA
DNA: TGTGCCAGCAGCTTAGAATTGCTGCGCCGGGACGAGCAGTACTTC
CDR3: CASSLELLRRDEQYF

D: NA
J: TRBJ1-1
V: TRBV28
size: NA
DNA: TGTGCCAGCAGAGAATCCCAGGGTTTCGACACTGAAGCTTTCTTT
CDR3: CASRESQGFDTEAFF

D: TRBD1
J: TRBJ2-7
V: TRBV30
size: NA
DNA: TGTGCCTGGAGTACTCCCCCGGACAGGGGACCCTACGAGCAGTACTTC
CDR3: CAWSTPPDRGPYEQYF

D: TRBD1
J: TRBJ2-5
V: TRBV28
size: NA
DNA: TGTGCCAGCAGAAGGACAGGGGAAGAGACCCAGTACTTC
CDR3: CASRRTGEETQYF

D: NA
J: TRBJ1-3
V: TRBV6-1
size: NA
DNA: TGTGCCAGCAGTGGCAACAGGGTTTCTGGAAACACCATATATTTT
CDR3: CASSGNRVSGNTIYF

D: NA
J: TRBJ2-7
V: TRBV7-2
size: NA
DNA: TGTGCCAGCAGCTTAACCTATCAGACTGGTCCCTACGAGCAGTACTTC
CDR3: CASSLTYQTGPYEQYF

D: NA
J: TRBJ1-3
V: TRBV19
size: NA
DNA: TGTGCCAGTACCCCACTTAGCTCTGGAAACACCATATATTTT
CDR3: CASTPLSSGNTIYF

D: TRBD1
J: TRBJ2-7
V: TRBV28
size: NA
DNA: TGTGCCAGCAGTTTAGCAGGGGGCCTGGGGACCTGCGAGCAGTACTTC
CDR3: CASSLAGGLGTCEQYF

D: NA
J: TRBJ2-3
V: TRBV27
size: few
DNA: TGTGCCAGCAGGCTGACCGGGACAACCGTCACAGATACGCAGTATTTT
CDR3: CASRLTGTTVTDTQYF

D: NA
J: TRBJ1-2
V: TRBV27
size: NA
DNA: TGTGCCAGCAGTCTCACAGCTAACTATGGCTACACCTTC
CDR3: CASSLTANYGYTF

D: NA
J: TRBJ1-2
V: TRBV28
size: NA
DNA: TGTGCCAGCAGTCCAAAGATCGTCAGGGCGTCGGGCTACACCTTC
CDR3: CASSPKIVRASGYTF

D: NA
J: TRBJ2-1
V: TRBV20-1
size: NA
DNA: TGCAGTGCTAGAGACGCTAGAGAGCAGTTCTTC
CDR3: CSARDAREQFF

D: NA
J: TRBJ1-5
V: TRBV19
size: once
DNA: TGTGCCAGTAGTCTAAACAATCAGCCCCAGCATTTT
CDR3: CASSLNNQPQHF

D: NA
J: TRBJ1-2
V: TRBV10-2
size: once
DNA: TGCGCCAGCCACACGGGTGACTATGGCTACACCTTC
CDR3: CASHTGDYGYTF

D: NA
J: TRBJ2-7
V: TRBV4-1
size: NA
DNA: TGCGCCAGCAGCCAAGAACGGGAGAGGGACTACGAGCAGTACTTC
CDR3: CASSQERERDYEQYF

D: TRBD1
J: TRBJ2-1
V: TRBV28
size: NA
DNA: TGTGCCAGCAGTGTGGGACAGGGGATCGACAATGAGCAGTTCTTC
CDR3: CASSVGQGIDNEQFF

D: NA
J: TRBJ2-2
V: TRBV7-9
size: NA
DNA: TGTGCCAGCAGCGAGGTCCCTACCGGGGAGCTGTTTTTT
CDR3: CASSEVPTGELFF

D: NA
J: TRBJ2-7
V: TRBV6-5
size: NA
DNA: TGTGCCAGCAGTTACTCCGCGGAGGGGTTCCACGAGCAGTACTTC
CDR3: CASSYSAEGFHEQYF

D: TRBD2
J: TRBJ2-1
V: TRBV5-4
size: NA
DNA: TGTGCCAGCAGCTTGGGACTAGCGCCTGAGCAGTTCTTC
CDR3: CASSLGLAPEQFF

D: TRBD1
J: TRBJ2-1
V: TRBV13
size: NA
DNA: TGTGCCAGCAGCTTAGGGGACAGGCTAAATGAGCAGTTCTTC
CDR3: CASSLGDRLNEQFF

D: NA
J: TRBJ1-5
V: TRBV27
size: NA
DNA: TGTGCCAGCAAAGCTAATCAGCCCCAGCATTTT
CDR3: CASKANQPQHF

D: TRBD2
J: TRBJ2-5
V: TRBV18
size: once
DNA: TGTGCCAGCTCATCGGGACTAGCGGGAGGTGAAGAGACCCAGTACTTC
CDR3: CASSSGLAGGEETQYF

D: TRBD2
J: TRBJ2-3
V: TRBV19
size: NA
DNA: TGTGCCAGTGAAGACGGGGGGACAGATACGCAGTATTTT
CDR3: CASEDGGTDTQYF

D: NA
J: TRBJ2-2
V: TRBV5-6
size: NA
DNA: TGTGCCAGCAGCTCCGGGACAACCCGCACCGGGGAGCTGTTTTTT
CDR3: CASSSGTTRTGELFF

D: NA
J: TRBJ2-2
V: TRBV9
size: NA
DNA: TGTGCCAGCAATCTGAACACCGGGGAGCTGTTTTTT
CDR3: CASNLNTGELFF

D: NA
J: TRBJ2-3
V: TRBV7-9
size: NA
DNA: TGTGCCAGCAGCTTACAGGTCGGCACAGATACGCAGTATTTT
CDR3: CASSLQVGTDTQYF

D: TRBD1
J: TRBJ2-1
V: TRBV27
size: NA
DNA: TGTGCCAGCGACAGGGGACCCACCCCATTGTATGAGCAGTTCTTC
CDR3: CASDRGPTPLYEQFF

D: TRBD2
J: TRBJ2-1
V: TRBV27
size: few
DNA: TGTGCCAGCAGAGGACTAGCGGAGCACCACAATGAGCAGTTCTTC
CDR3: CASRGLAEHHNEQFF

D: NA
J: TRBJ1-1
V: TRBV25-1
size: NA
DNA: TGTGCCAGCAGTGAGTTCGCAGGGGAATGGACTGAAGCTTTCTTT
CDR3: CASSEFAGEWTEAFF

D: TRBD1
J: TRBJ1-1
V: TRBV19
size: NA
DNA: TGTGCCAGTAGTATACGGGACAGCTTCACTGAAGCTTTCTTT
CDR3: CASSIRDSFTEAFF